The T cell receptor (beta chain) described here comes from a study of shared clonotypes between healthy human individuals (dated by TCRdb to 2020 to 2022). Study-level background: A couple of women and a few men aged 18 to 49 years were included in the cohort. For each donor, three plates each were used for CD4 naive and CD4 memory, two plates were used for CD8 naive, and one plate was used for CD8 memory. To increase sequencing depth and limit assay-specific biases, different laboratories used diverse techniques to prepare libraries and sequence TCR repertoires. The study deeply sequenced blood TCR repertoires of 5 or 6 healthy adults to estimate repertoire size and the extent of clonotype sharing between individuals. Between about 0.94 and 8.9 billion PBMCs per donor were obtained by leukapheresis. The study at large found these results: Compared with non-shared clonotypes, the clonotypes found in all four sorted-subset donors had higher generation probabilities. When a few donors were compared, the shared fraction of clonotypes was 5% to 6.5% for naive CD4, around 3.6% for naive CD8, roughly 2.5% for memory CD4, and about 0.36% for memory CD8. Based on pairwise subsampling, the degree of clonotype sharing among donors was expected to be affected by sequencing depth. Sampling was restricted to blood, and TCR repertoires in tissues likely differ from the TCR repertoires found in blood. Rarefaction of sorted-subset datasets indicated incomplete sequencing despite the large sequencing depth. The small number of donors limited the genetic and exposure-history diversity represented. Naive subsets generally had larger estimated clonotype richness than memory subsets did.

Using the deep immunoSEQ assay, TCR CDR3 regions were amplified from genomic DNA by multiplex PCR. Genomic DNA extracted from each cell subset was distributed evenly over all wells of several immunoSEQ 96-well plates, and each plate served as one replicate. For sorted subsets, each replicate PCR was loaded with approximately 200 ng genomic DNA, equivalent to 25,000 to 35,000 T cell genomes. Purified libraries were measured with a Qubit 3.0 fluorometer, size-checked on a Bioanalyzer 2100, and measured again with the KAPA Library Quantification kit. Every immunoSEQ 96-well plate was sequenced on a dedicated single-read 150-cycle Illumina NextSeq 550 flow cell. As for how the authors treated the data: Because the immunoSEQ output held only junctional sequences and lacked quality scores, the filtering could not match the filtering applied to full-length reads. To assign V/J genes and CDR3, sequences were annotated using PyIR, a Python wrapper for IgBLAST v1.9, with IMGT germline references. Reads were removed for weak V/J assignments (E-value above 1e-6), missing CDR3, stop codons, out-of-frame junctions, or ambiguous translated residues. V3J clonotypes were defined by identical inferred V gene, J gene, and CDR3 amino acid sequence. The percentage overlap between two repertoires was calculated by dividing the number of shared unique clonotypes by the size of the smaller repertoire. RTK rarefaction, the Chao1 estimator, and Recon v2.1 estimates of unobserved clonotypes were used to assess repertoire richness. Generation probabilities were computed with OLGA for all TCRbeta clonotypes obtained by the gDNA method from a handful of donors. Entries here come from immuneACCESS through TCRdb and include only in-frame sequences with V and J called. Some clones fail to appear in such tables; in the studies checked, an unresolved V gene covers under half of the shortfall, and the cause of the remainder is unknown. The DNA was the basis for D and trimming; V, J and clone size are from that table. Recorded for this sample are 550,000 to 850,000 clones; just under 75% of them occurred a single time. About 1.7% of the sample is in the top ten clones.

Regarding this clone: There is no known antigen for this receptor. No per-base quality is available; no much larger clone lies one base away.

The donors were healthy, HIV-negative adults who had no recently reported acute infections or vaccinations. Only Caucasian adults living in Nashville, Tennessee, USA were represented among the donors. CD4+ T cells were enriched by magnetic negative selection; naive cells were then positively selected on CD45RA, and the negative fraction formed the memory subset. After blood collection by leukapheresis, PBMCs were isolated using Ficoll-Histopaque density gradient centrifugation and then cryopreserved in the vapor phase of liquid nitrogen. Purity and quantity of every magnetically sorted T cell population were checked by analytical flow cytometry. Each sorted fraction had its genomic DNA isolated and then quantified by UV absorbance on a Nanodrop 2000c. Trimming takes 7 bases from V and 1 base from J, and the germline ends sit 7 bases apart. The CDR3 spans 12 residues, from the cysteine through the phenylalanine. CDR3 DNA is the only sequence kept; it has 36 bases, read in frame from the first base. CDR1 and CDR2 (SGHAT, FQNNGV) derive from the germline V gene.

The chain was built from TRBV11-2 and TRBJ1-2; the D gene is unclear. The sequencing sample was made of memory CD4+ T cells sorted from blood. Reading the label with the study, this specimen's cell subset or site is: CD45RA-negative fraction. The receptor's source is a young woman in good health. CDR3 sequence: CASNSYNYGYTF. The DNA sequence is as follows: TGTGCCAGCAACAGTTATAACTATGGCTACACCTTC.